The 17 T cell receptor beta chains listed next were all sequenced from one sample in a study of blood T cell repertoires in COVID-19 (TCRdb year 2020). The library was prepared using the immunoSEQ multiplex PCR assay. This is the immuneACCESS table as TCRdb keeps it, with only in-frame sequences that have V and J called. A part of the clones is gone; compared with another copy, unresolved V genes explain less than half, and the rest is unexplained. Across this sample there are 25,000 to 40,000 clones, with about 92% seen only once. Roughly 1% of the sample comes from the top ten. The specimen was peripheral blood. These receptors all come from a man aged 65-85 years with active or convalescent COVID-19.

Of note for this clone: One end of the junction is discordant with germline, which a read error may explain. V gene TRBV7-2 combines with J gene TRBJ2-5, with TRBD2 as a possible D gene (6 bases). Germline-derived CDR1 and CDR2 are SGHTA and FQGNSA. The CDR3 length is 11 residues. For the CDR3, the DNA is TGTGCCAGCAGTCAAACTAGCTCCCTCCACTTC. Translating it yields CASSQTSSLHF. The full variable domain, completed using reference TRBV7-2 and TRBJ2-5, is GAGVSQSPSNKVTEKGKDVELRCDPISGHTALYWYRQSLGQGLEFLIYFQGNSAPDKSGLPSDRFSAERTGGSVSTLTIQRTQQEDSAVYLCASSQTSSLHFGPGTRLLVL.

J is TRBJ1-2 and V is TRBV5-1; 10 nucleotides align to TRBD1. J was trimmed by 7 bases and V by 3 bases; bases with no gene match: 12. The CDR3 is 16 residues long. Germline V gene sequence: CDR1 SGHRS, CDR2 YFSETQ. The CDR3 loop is CASSSGTGDSSGGYTF. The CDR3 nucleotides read TGCGCCAGCAGCTCCGGGACAGGGGACTCCTCCGGTGGCTACACCTTC.

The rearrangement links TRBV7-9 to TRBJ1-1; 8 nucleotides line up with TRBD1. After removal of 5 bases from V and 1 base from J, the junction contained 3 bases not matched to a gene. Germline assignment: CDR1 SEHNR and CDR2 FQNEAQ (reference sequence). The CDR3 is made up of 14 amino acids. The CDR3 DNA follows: TGTGCCAGCAGCCCCGGACAGGGGAACACTGAAGCTTTCTTT. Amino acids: CASSPGQGNTEAFF.

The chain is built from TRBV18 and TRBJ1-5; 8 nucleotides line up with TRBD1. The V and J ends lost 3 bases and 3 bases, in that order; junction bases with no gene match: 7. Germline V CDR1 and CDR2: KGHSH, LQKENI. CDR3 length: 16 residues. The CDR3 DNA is TGTGCCAGCTCACCTCGACAGGGGTTGGACAATCAGCCCCAGCATTTT. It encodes CASSPRQGLDNQPQHF.

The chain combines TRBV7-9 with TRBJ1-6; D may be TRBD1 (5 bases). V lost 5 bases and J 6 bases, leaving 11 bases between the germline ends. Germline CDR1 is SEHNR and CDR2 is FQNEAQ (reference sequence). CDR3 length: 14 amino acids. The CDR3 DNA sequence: TGTGCCAGCAGCCCGGGGGTCCGTAATTCACCCCTCCACTTT. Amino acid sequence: CASSPGVRNSPLHF.

The CDR3 region is CASSLLSGDNKAFF. CDR3 coding DNA: TGTGCCAGCAGTTTATTGTCGGGAGACAATAAAGCTTTCTTT. The chain recombines TRBV28 with TRBJ1-1; no firm D call. Per germline, CDR1 MDHEN and CDR2 SYDVKM. The CDR3 is made up of 14 amino acids. Trimming cost V 1 base and J 9 bases, with 15 bases left between them. The full variable domain, in which reference TRBV28 and TRBJ1-1 provide the parts outside the CDR3, is DVKVTQSSRYLVKRTGEKVFLECVQDMDHENMFWYRQDPGLGLRLIYFSYDVKMKEKGDIPEGYSVSREKKERFSLILESASTNQTSMYLCASSLLSGDNKAFFGQGTRLTVV.

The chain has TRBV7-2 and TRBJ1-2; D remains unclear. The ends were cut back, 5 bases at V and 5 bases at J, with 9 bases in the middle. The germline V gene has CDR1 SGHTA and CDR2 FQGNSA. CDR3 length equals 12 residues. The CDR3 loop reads CASSTSGYGYTF. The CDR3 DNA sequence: TGTGCCAGCAGCACTTCGGGATATGGCTACACCTTC.

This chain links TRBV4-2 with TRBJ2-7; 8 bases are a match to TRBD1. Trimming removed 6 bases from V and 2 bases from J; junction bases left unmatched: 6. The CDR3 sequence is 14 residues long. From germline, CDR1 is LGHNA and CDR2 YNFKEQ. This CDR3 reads CASRRTGGTYEQYF. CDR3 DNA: TGTGCCAGCAGACGAACAGGGGGGACCTACGAGCAGTACTTC.

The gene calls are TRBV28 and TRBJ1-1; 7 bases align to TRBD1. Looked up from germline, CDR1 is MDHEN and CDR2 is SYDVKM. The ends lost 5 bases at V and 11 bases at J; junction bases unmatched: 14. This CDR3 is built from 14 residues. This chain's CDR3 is CASSPPDRAGPAFF. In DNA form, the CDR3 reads TGTGCCAGCAGTCCACCCGACAGGGCCGGGCCGGCTTTCTTT. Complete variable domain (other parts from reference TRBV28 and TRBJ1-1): DVKVTQSSRYLVKRTGEKVFLECVQDMDHENMFWYRQDPGLGLRLIYFSYDVKMKEKGDIPEGYSVSREKKERFSLILESASTNQTSMYLCASSPPDRAGPAFFGQGTRLTVV.

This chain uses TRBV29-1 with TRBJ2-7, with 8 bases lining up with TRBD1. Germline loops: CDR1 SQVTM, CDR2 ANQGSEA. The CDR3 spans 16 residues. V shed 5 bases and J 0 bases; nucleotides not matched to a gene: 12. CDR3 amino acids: CSVRTGRFASSYEQYF. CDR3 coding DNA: TGCAGCGTTCGGACAGGGAGGTTTGCCAGCTCCTACGAGCAGTACTTC.

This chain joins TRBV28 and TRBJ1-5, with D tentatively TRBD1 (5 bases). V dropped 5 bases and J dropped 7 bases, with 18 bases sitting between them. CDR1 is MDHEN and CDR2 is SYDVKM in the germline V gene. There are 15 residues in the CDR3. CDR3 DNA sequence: TGTGCCAGCAGTATCCTCAGGGTAGTGTACCAGCCCCAGCATTTT. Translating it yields CASSILRVVYQPQHF.

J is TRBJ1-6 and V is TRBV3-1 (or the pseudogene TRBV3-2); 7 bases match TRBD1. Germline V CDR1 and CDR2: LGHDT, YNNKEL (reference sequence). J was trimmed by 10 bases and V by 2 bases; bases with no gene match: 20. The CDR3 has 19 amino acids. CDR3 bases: TGTGCCAGCAGCCAATCAAAATTCGGACAGGCGGCGGTTCAATCACCCCTCCACTTT. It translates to CASSQSKFGQAAVQSPLHF.

The DNA for the CDR3 is TGCAGTGCTAGTTCGCGGGGAAAAGGCGAGCAGTACTTC. It codes for CSASSRGKGEQYF. The chain links TRBV20-1 to TRBJ2-7, with D possibly matching TRBD2 (6 bases). Per the germline V gene, CDR1 is DFQATT and CDR2 is SNEGSKA (reference sequence). The ends were cut back, 3 bases at V and 6 bases at J, with 15 bases in the middle. This CDR3 contains 13 residues.

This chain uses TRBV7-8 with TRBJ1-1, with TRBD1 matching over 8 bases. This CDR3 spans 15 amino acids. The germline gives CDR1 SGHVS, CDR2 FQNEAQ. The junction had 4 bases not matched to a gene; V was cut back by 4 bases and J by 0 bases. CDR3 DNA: TGTGCCAGCAGCTCGCAGGGGGCAGTGAACACTGAAGCTTTCTTT. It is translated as CASSSQGAVNTEAFF.

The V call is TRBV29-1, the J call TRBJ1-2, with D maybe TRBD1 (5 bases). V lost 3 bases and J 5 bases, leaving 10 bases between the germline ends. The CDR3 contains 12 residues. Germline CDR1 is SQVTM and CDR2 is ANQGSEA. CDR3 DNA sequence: TGCAGCGTTGAGGAAAGGGGTTATGGCTACACCTTC. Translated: CSVEERGYGYTF.

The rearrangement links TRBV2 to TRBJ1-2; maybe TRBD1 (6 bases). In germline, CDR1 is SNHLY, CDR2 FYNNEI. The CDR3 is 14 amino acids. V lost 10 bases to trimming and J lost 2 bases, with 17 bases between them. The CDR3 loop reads CAIPSMDRNYGYTF. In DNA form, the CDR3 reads TGTGCCATCCCTTCCATGGACAGAAACTATGGCTACACCTTC.

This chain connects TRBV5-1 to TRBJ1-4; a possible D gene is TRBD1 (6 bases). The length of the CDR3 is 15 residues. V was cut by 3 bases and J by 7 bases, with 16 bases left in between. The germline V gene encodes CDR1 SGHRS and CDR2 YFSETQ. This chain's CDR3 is CASSSEGGAGEKLFF. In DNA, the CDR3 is TGCGCCAGCAGCTCCGAGGGGGGGGCTGGTGAAAAACTGTTTTTT.